A selection of T cell receptor beta chains follows, all from one sample in a study of Graves' ophthalmopathy and Graves' hyperthyroidism. One entry per CDR3 protein, called by TCRdb with MiXCR from the multiplex PCR reads. The sample lists over 450,000 distinct CDR3 sequences; 14% were seen once. The specimen sequenced was blood. Receptor source: a woman aged 25 to 45 with Graves' ophthalmopathy. Each CDR3 is given with its conserved first and last residue. Each record gives: CDR3 length, J gene, clone size, V gene, D gene, CDR3 DNA, CDR3 protein. A D gene is named only where the DNA matches it firmly. Clone size appears in some rows only: once, few, many, or a class for an expanded clone.

13 TRBJ1-1 many TRBV6-5 - TGTGCCAGCAGTTACGGGGCCGGCACTGAAGCTTTCTTT CASSYGAGTEAFF
16 TRBJ1-1 - TRBV5-1 - TGCGCCAGCAGCTTGGCCGTGGGGTTCACGAACACTGAAGCTTTCTTT CASSLAVGFTNTEAFF
15 TRBJ1-5 many TRBV6-1 TRBD1 TGTGCCAGCAGTGATTTATGGGGGACAGGGCAGCCCCAGCATTTT CASSDLWGTGQPQHF
17 TRBJ1-5 many TRBV12-3/TRBV12-4 - TGTGCCAGCAGCCACCTCAGAGGAGGGAATAGCAATCAGCCCCAGCATTTT CASSHLRGGNSNQPQHF
13 TRBJ1-5 many TRBV20-1 - TGCAGTGCTAGGGCCAGCCAGTACCAGCCCCAGCATTTT CSARASQYQPQHF
15 TRBJ2-7 few TRBV12-3/TRBV12-4 - TGTGCCAGCAGTTTAAGGACTCCCGCGGACTACGAGCAGTACTTC CASSLRTPADYEQYF
13 TRBJ1-2 - TRBV29-1 - TGCATCGGGTGGGACACGGCGGAATATGGCTACACCTTC CIGWDTAEYGYTF
16 TRBJ2-7 many TRBV4-1 - TGCGCCAGCACCCCCTCCCCTCAAATGCCCACCTACGAGCAGTACTTC CASTPSPQMPTYEQYF
12 TRBJ2-7 many TRBV7-9 - TGTGCCAGCAGCTTAAAAAACAGGGAGCAGTACTTC CASSLKNREQYF
13 TRBJ2-7 many TRBV20-1 - TGCAGTGCTAGAAAACTAGCTTCAAACGAGCAGTACTTC CSARKLASNEQYF
15 TRBJ2-7 many TRBV6-1 TRBD1 TGTGCCAGCAGCGCCCGGGGGACAGGGGTTTACGAGCAGTACTTC CASSARGTGVYEQYF
17 TRBJ2-7 - TRBV6-1 TRBD1 TGCGCCAGCAGCCAATGGTTATCACAGGGGAGAGGCTACGAGCAGTACTTC CASSQWLSQGRGYEQYF
13 TRBJ1-5 many TRBV10-3 - TGTGCCATCTCGCAATACAGGGATTATCCCCAGCATTTT CAISQYRDYPQHF
14 TRBJ2-7 few TRBV5-1 - TGCGCCAGCAGCTTGGAGAGACAGACCAACGAGCAGTACTTC CASSLERQTNEQYF
18 TRBJ2-6 once TRBV13 - TGTGCCAGCAGCGCCCTTCGGACGGACCTCTCTGGGGCCAACGTCCTGACTTTC CASSALRTDLSGANVLTF
14 TRBJ2-7 many TRBV6-1 - TGTGCCAGCAGTGAAAAGGGTAGTTTTTACGAGCAGTACTTC CASSEKGSFYEQYF
15 TRBJ2-5 many TRBV7-9 - TGTGCCAGCAGCGGGCCAGGGGCGGGGCAAGAGACCCAGTACTTC CASSGPGAGQETQYF
14 TRBJ2-2 many TRBV28 - TGTGCCACCTACAAACCGACAGGAAGGGGGGAGCTGTTTTTT CATYKPTGRGELFF
13 TRBJ2-7 - TRBV7-9 TRBD1 TGTGCCAGCAGCCGGACAGGGTATGCCGAGCAGTACTTC CASSRTGYAEQYF
16 TRBJ2-7 many TRBV27 - TGTGCCAGCAGGATAAATGGGGGCCCTTTATCCTACGAGCAGTACTTC CASRINGGPLSYEQYF
15 TRBJ2-4 many TRBV12-3/TRBV12-4 - TGTGCCAGCAGTTTAAGGTCATCGGCCAAAAACATTAAGTACTTC CASSLRSSAKNIKYF
12 TRBJ1-1 - TRBV6-1 - TGTGCCAGCAGTCCACAGGGTATTGAAGCTTTCTTT CASSPQGIEAFF
14 TRBJ2-5 - TRBV14 TRBD1 TGTGCCAGCAGGCTTACAGGGGTCCTGGAGACCCAGTACTTC CASRLTGVLETQYF
14 TRBJ2-7 many TRBV10-2 - TGCGCCAGCAGTGCTGGAGACGGAACCTACGAGCAGTACTTC CASSAGDGTYEQYF
10 TRBJ2-7 many TRBV2 - TGTGCCTCTGTATCCTACGAGCAGTACTTC CASVSYEQYF
14 TRBJ2-5 few TRBV20-1 - TGCAGTGCTCGCAGGCCAACCCGGTCGGAGACCCAGTACTTC CSARRPTRSETQYF
14 TRBJ1-2 few TRBV5-1 - TGCGCCAGCAGCAGGGGACAACACGGGCATGGCTACACCTTC CASSRGQHGHGYTF
14 TRBJ1-1 - TRBV18 - TGTGCCAGCTCACAGGCTCCCGGGGGGACTGAAGCTTTCTTT CASSQAPGGTEAFF
14 TRBJ2-7 many TRBV28 - TGTGCCAGCAGTAGGGTCAGGAGCTCCTACGAGCAGTACTTC CASSRVRSSYEQYF
15 TRBJ2-7 many TRBV12-3/TRBV12-4 TRBD2 TGTGCCAGCGAGACTAGCGGGAGGTCAAGCTACGAGCAGTACTTC CASETSGRSSYEQYF
14 TRBJ2-5 many TRBV7-3 - TGTGCCAGCAGCCCGTGGGGGGGCACCGAGACCCAGTACTTC CASSPWGGTETQYF
15 TRBJ2-7 many TRBV2 TRBD1 TGTGCCAGCACCCTTTCGGACAGGTGGGGCTACGAGCAGTACTTC CASTLSDRWGYEQYF
17 TRBJ2-4 many TRBV5-1 TRBD2 TGCGCCAGCAGCTTGGATGGAGCGGGAGCAGCCAAAAACATTCAGTACTTC CASSLDGAGAAKNIQYF
16 TRBJ2-2 - TRBV7-3 TRBD1 TGTGCCAGCAGCTGGACAGGGGGCGCGAACACCGGGGAGCTGTTTTTT CASSWTGGANTGELFF
17 TRBJ2-7 many TRBV20-1 TRBD2 TGCAGTGCCAGCCAGGGGACTAGCGGGAGGGGCTCCTACGAGCAGTACTTC CSASQGTSGRGSYEQYF
15 TRBJ2-2 - TRBV14 - TGTGCCAGCAGCCAAGATTTAGTCGGTCGGGAGGAGCTGTTTTTT CASSQDLVGREELFF
12 TRBJ1-6 few TRBV30 - TGTGCCTGGAGTGAAGGAGGTTCACCCCTCCACTTT CAWSEGGSPLHF
13 TRBJ1-2 many TRBV19 - TGTGCCAGTACCTACCTTACTCAGAATGGCTACACCTTC CASTYLTQNGYTF
17 TRBJ2-2 many TRBV6-5 TRBD1 TGTGCCAGCAGTTACTCTCCGGGACAGGGACACACCGGGGAGCTGTTTTTT CASSYSPGQGHTGELFF
11 TRBJ2-7 many TRBV10-3 - TGTGCCATCAGTACCAGCTACGAGCAGTACTTC CAISTSYEQYF
12 TRBJ2-7 many TRBV6-1 - TGTGCCAGCAGCTCCGGGGCTTCCGAGCAGTACTTC CASSSGASEQYF